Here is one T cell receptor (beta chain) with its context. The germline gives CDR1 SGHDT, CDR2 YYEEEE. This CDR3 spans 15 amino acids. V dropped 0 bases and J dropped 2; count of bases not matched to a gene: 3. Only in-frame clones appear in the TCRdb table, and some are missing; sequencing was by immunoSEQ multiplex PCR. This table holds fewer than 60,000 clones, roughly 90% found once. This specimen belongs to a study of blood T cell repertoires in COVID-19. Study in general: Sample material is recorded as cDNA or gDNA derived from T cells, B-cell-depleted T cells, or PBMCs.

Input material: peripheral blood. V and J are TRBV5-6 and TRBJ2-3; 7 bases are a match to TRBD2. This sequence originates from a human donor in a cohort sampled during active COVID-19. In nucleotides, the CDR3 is TGTGCCAGCAGCTTGGCGGCGGGGGTCACAGATACGCAGTATTTT. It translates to CASSLAAGVTDTQYF.